The 30 T cell receptor beta chains below were found in one sample sequenced in a study of beta chain features in type 1 diabetes. Study-wide findings and caveats: The study found moderately but significantly shorter TCRB CDR3s in all four CD4+ subsets of Type 1 diabetes patients.

These receptors are not linked to any known antigen. Every bit of the isolated RNA underwent reverse transcription, so sequencing read expressed TCRB transcripts. The protocol was immunoSEQ multiplex PCR, while the TCRdb copy is restricted to in-frame clones and leaves out a portion. Of about 280,000 clones detected, 15% appear once; the ten largest clones hold roughly 0.015%. Material: naive CD4+ T cells from blood. The receptors shown here come from a man aged 18 to 35 with type 1 diabetes.

This clone came up a few times. The chain employs TRBV5-1 and TRBJ2-7; 12 nucleotides align to TRBD2. In germline, CDR1 is SGHRS, CDR2 YFSETQ. The CDR3 is 14 amino acids. V shed 4 bases, J shed 4 bases, and the junction held 3 bases outside the gene matches. The CDR3 DNA is TGCGCCAGCAGCCTAGCGGGAGGGACGTACGAGCAGTACTTC. This translates into CASSLAGGTYEQYF.

The V and J genes are TRBV5-1 and TRBJ2-7; 9 bases line up with TRBD1. The CDR3 totals 15 residues. Losses at the gene ends were 4 bases for V and 1 base for J; bases not matched to a gene: 6. CDR1 SGHRS and CDR2 YFSETQ come from the germline V gene. The CDR3 loop reads CASSIGQGRSYEQYF. For the CDR3, the DNA is TGCGCCAGCAGCATTGGACAGGGGCGATCCTACGAGCAGTACTTC. The variable domain in full, completed from reference TRBV5-1 and TRBJ2-7, reads KAGVTQTPRYLIKTRGQQVTLSCSPISGHRSVSWYQQTPGQGLQFLFEYFSETQRNKGNFPGRFSGRQFSNSRSEMNVSTLELGDSALYLCASSIGQGRSYEQYFGPGTRLTVT.

This clone was seen more than once but under ten times. This rearrangement joins TRBV14 to TRBJ1-2; possibly TRBD1 for D (5 bases). Germline CDR1 is SGHDN and CDR2 is FVKESK. V lost 4 bases and J lost 5, with 11 bases in between. The CDR3 spans 13 residues. As DNA, the CDR3 is TGTGCCAGCAGCCCCGGGGGGAGTTATGGCTACACCTTC. This gives the protein CASSPGGSYGYTF.

The CDR3 region has the DNA TGTGCCAGCAGCTTAAATCCGGGACAGGGGATTTTCTACAATGAGCAGTTCTTC. Protein sequence: CASSLNPGQGIFYNEQFF. The chain couples TRBV7-9 to TRBJ2-1, with 10 bases identical to TRBD1. Germline V gives CDR1 SEHNR, CDR2 FQNEAQ (reference sequence). V trimming: 2 bases; J trimming: 3 bases; junction bases outside the gene matches: 10. The CDR3 loop spans 18 amino acids.

This chain joins TRBV14 and TRBJ2-5; TRBD1 matches at 7 bases. The CDR3 consists of 14 residues. Looked up from germline, CDR1 is SGHDN and CDR2 is FVKESK. The V segment lost 1 base and the J segment 2 bases; nucleotides outside the gene matches: 1. CDR3: CASSQVGQQETQYF. The CDR3 DNA follows: TGTGCCAGCAGCCAAGTGGGACAGCAAGAGACCCAGTACTTC.

This clone turned up a few times. The chain recombines TRBV29-1 with TRBJ2-1, with TRBD1 identical over 9 bases. The CDR3 runs to 14 residues. Per the germline V gene, CDR1 is SQVTM and CDR2 is ANQGSEA. V dropped 6 bases and J dropped 5; count of bases not matched to a gene: 8. The CDR3 sequence is CSVGYRGPDNEQFF. For the CDR3, the DNA is TGCAGCGTGGGTTACAGGGGGCCCGACAATGAGCAGTTCTTC.

This clone was seen only a few times. The chain uses TRBV5-1 and TRBJ2-5; unclear D gene. The CDR3 has 12 amino acids. V dropped 4 bases and J dropped 5 bases, with 9 bases sitting between them. Germline V gives CDR1 SGHRS, CDR2 YFSETQ. The CDR3 loop is CASSESLETQYF. CDR3 nucleotides: TGCGCCAGCAGCGAGTCTCTGGAGACCCAGTACTTC.

About this clone itself: Relative to the germline gene, one junction end is altered; a read error may explain this. The chain joins TRBV6-1 to TRBJ1-1, with 10 bases that match TRBD1. Germline CDR1 MNHNS, CDR2 SASEGT. The CDR3 consists of 11 residues. The CDR3 reads CASGDRGLALF. The CDR3 DNA follows: TGTGCCAGCGGGGACAGGGGATTAGCTCTCTTT.

This clone has a handful of counts. The V and J genes are TRBV19 and TRBJ1-1; D is unclear. With 7 bases removed from V and 2 bases from J, the gap between germline ends came to 14 bases. This CDR3 comprises 14 residues. CDR1 and CDR2 (germline): LNHDA, SQIVND (reference sequence). CDR3 bases: TGTGCCAGTACCAGAGCACGGGGAAACACTGAAGCTTTCTTT. Translated: CASTRARGNTEAFF.

This clone was detected a few times. The chain links TRBV10-1 to TRBJ2-1; D remains ambiguous. CDR1 is WNHNN, CDR2 SYGVQD, per germline (reference sequence). Trimming cost V 5 bases and J 10 bases, with 9 bases left between them. The length of the CDR3 is 11 residues. This chain's CDR3 is CASSPGREQFF. In nucleotides, the CDR3 is TGCGCCAGCAGTCCAGGAAGGGAGCAGTTCTTC.

This clone has just a few counts. This chain joins TRBV7-2 and TRBJ2-7; 11 bases are a match to TRBD2. The CDR3 totals 16 residues. Trimming cost V 1 base and J 4 bases; bases outside gene matches: 6. The germline V gene has CDR1 SGHTA and CDR2 FQGNSA. DNA for the CDR3: TGTGCCAGCAGCTTAGGGGCTAGCGGGGGGAGGTACGAGCAGTACTTC. This encodes CASSLGASGGRYEQYF.

This chain links TRBV4-3 with TRBJ2-5; 9 bases agree with TRBD2. The CDR3 is 17 amino acids. V lost 2 bases, J lost 7 bases, and 14 bases stayed unmatched. CDR1 LGHNA and CDR2 YSLEER come from the germline V gene. The CDR3 DNA is TGCGCCAGCAGCCAAACCTGGGGGCGGGGGGGCCTGGTGACCCAGTACTTC. The encoded protein is CASSQTWGRGGLVTQYF.

This clone occurred a few times. Other DNA sequences in this specimen translate into the identical CDR3. This chain joins TRBV7-9 and TRBJ2-7; D is possibly TRBD1 (6 bases). This CDR3 has 14 amino acids. Germline V gene sequence: CDR1 SEHNR, CDR2 FQNEAQ (reference sequence). V lost 0 bases to trimming and J lost 5 bases, with 11 bases between them. Here the CDR3 DNA reads TGTGCCAGCAGCTTAGCGACAGGTAGCAACGAGCAGTACTTC. This encodes CASSLATGSNEQYF.

The rearrangement links TRBV5-1 to TRBJ1-1; D not resolved. V was clipped by 0 bases and J by 4 bases, with 10 bases between them. CDR3 size: 14 residues. Germline V gene sequence: CDR1 SGHRS, CDR2 YFSETQ. DNA for the CDR3: TGCGCCAGCAGCTTGGTCTCGAGGAGCACTGAAGCTTTCTTT. This codes for CASSLVSRSTEAFF.

V is TRBV7-9 and J is TRBJ2-1, with D perhaps TRBD2 (6 bases). Germline CDR1 SEHNR, CDR2 FQNEAQ (reference sequence). The CDR3 runs 15 residues. Between the trimmed V and J ends, which lost 5 bases and 6 bases, there was a span of 17 bases. CDR3 residues: CASSPGAGTLNEQFF. CDR3 sequence (DNA): TGTGCCAGCAGCCCAGGTGCTGGGACTCTCAATGAGCAGTTCTTC.

This clone was seen a handful of times. The chain links TRBV9 to TRBJ2-1, with D perhaps TRBD2 (5 bases). The V end was cut by 0 bases, the J end by 3 bases, with 16 bases between. CDR1 is SGDLS and CDR2 is YYNGEE in the germline V gene. This CDR3 contains 17 residues. CDR3 coding DNA: TGTGCCAGCAGCGTAGCTTCGGGGATAGGTATCTACAATGAGCAGTTCTTC. This gives the protein CASSVASGIGIYNEQFF. Supplemented by reference TRBV9 and TRBJ2-1, the full variable domain reads DSGVTQTPKHLITATGQRVTLRCSPRSGDLSVYWYQQSLDQGLQFLIQYYNGEERAKGNILERFSAQQFPDLHSELNLSSLELGDSALYFCASSVASGIGIYNEQFFGPGTRLTVL.

The chain has TRBV6-5 and TRBJ2-7; 11 bases align to TRBD1. Germline trimming cut 10 bases from V and 6 bases from J; bases unmatched to any gene: 14. From germline, CDR1 is MNHEY and CDR2 SVGAGI. The CDR3 totals 15 residues. CDR3 protein: CATHNIGTGGSEQYF. The CDR3 DNA is TGTGCCACGCATAATATCGGGACAGGGGGGAGCGAGCAGTACTTC.

This clone was seen more than once but under ten times. The chain links TRBV6-5 to TRBJ2-7; tentative D call: TRBD1 (6 bases). The CDR3 consists of 15 residues. Between the trimmed V and J ends, which lost 4 bases and 1 base, there was a span of 14 bases. The germline V gene encodes CDR1 MNHEY and CDR2 SVGAGI. The DNA of the CDR3 is TGTGCCAGCAGTTTGGGACATTGGGGATCCTACGAGCAGTACTTC. This codes for CASSLGHWGSYEQYF.

CDR3 residues: CASSLRAETQYF. The CDR3 DNA follows: TGCGCCAGCAGCTTGCGAGCGGAGACCCAGTACTTC. The rearrangement uses TRBV5-1 and TRBJ2-5; D is unclear. The CDR3 contains 12 residues. The V end was cut by 1 base, the J end by 5 bases, with 6 bases between. The germline V gene has CDR1 SGHRS and CDR2 YFSETQ.

The chain combines TRBV7-2 with TRBJ2-1; 13 positions agree with TRBD2. The J segment lost 8 bases and the V segment lost 5 bases, leaving 6 bases of the junction unmatched. Per germline, CDR1 SGHTA and CDR2 FQGNSA. This CDR3 has 15 amino acids. The CDR3 DNA sequence: TGTGCCAGCAGCGCGGGACTAGCGGGGAGCCATGAGCAGTTCTTC. Its translation: CASSAGLAGSHEQFF.

This clone was observed a few times. This chain connects TRBV7-9 to TRBJ1-1; perhaps TRBD1 as D (5 bases). CDR3 length: 16 residues. The V and J ends lost 6 bases and 1 base respectively, with 18 bases between them. Germline V gives CDR1 SEHNR, CDR2 FQNEAQ (reference sequence). CDR3 nucleotide sequence: TGTGCCAGCAGTTTCATAGGGACTACCCCGAACACTGAAGCTTTCTTT. It translates to CASSFIGTTPNTEAFF.

This clone was counted only a few times. The chain combines TRBV21-1 with TRBJ2-5; the table calls TRBD2, which could not be checked here. TRBV21-1 is termed a pseudogene. The CDR3 spans 18 residues. The CDR3 DNA reads as TGTGCCAGCAGCAACAAACCGGGACTAGCCCAATACCAAGAGACCCAGTACTTC. Residues: CASSNKPGLAQYQETQYF.

CDR3: CASSMSPQVYGYTF. In nucleotides, the CDR3 is TGTGCCAGTAGTATGAGCCCGCAGGTCTATGGCTACACCTTC. The rearrangement uses TRBV19 and TRBJ1-2; D not resolved. The germline V gene has CDR1 LNHDA and CDR2 SQIVND (reference sequence). Trimming removed 3 bases at V and 4 bases at J, with 12 bases between. This CDR3 is 14 amino acids long.

This clone has just a few counts. The CDR3 loop is CASSQNRQGEQYF. CDR3 in DNA: TGTGCCAGCAGCCAAAATCGACAGGGCGAGCAGTACTTC. The chain joins TRBV14 to TRBJ2-7, with 7 bases fitting TRBD1. V shed 2 bases, J shed 6 bases, and the junction held 4 bases outside the gene matches. Germline values: CDR1 SGHDN, CDR2 FVKESK. The CDR3 is made up of 13 amino acids. The variable domain in full, completed from reference TRBV14 and TRBJ2-7, reads EAGVTQFPSHSVIEKGQTVTLRCDPISGHDNLYWYRRVMGKEIKFLLHFVKESKQDESGMPNNRFLAERTGGTYSTLKVQPAELEDSGVYFCASSQNRQGEQYFGPGTRLTVT.

This chain links TRBV10-3 with TRBJ2-3, with D tentatively TRBD2 (5 bases). The V end lost 10 bases, the J end lost 1 base, and 15 bases lay between the germline ends. Germline V gives CDR1 ENHRY, CDR2 SYGVKD. CDR3 length equals 14 residues. CDR3 sequence: CASKETRGTDTQYF. The CDR3 DNA reads TGTGCCAGTAAGGAGACGAGGGGCACAGATACGCAGTATTTT.

This rearrangement joins TRBV9 to TRBJ2-1, with 14 bases fitting TRBD2. Germline V gene lookup returns CDR1 SGDLS and CDR2 YYNGEE. This CDR3 has 18 amino acids. The junction had 7 bases not matched to a gene; V was cut back by 4 bases and J by 1 base. CDR3 protein: CASSPGTSGSWSYNEQFF. In DNA, the CDR3 is TGTGCCAGCAGCCCTGGGACTAGCGGGAGTTGGTCCTACAATGAGCAGTTCTTC.

This clone has just a few counts. This chain uses TRBV7-2 with TRBJ2-2, with TRBD2 identical over 16 bases. V was pared by 6 bases and J by 6 bases, with 13 bases of the junction left unmatched. This CDR3 is built from 19 residues. CDR1 and CDR2 from the germline V gene are SGHTA and FQGNSA. CDR3 nucleotides: TGTGCCAGCAGGCGTCCTGGGGGACTAGCGGGAGGGGTCGCCGGGGAGCTGTTTTTT. This encodes CASRRPGGLAGGVAGELFF.

This clone appeared a few times. CDR3 region: CASSLGDSRYEQFF. The DNA for the CDR3 is TGTGCCAGCAGTTTAGGGGACAGTCGGTATGAGCAGTTCTTC. The chain links TRBV28 to TRBJ2-1; TRBD1 agrees at 7 bases. The CDR3 consists of 14 residues. Germline-derived CDR1 and CDR2 are MDHEN and SYDVKM. The V segment lost 2 bases and the J segment 8 bases; nucleotides outside the gene matches: 6.

There are a few counts of this clone. The gene calls are TRBV30 and TRBJ2-7; the D is unclear. V was clipped by 5 bases and J by 0 bases, with 5 bases between them. The germline CDR1 and CDR2 sequences are GTSNPN and SVGIG (reference sequence). The CDR3 extends over 11 amino acids. CDR3 in DNA: TGTGCCTGGGACACCTCCTACGAGCAGTACTTC. It translates to CAWDTSYEQYF.

This clone was seen a handful of times. This sequence joins TRBV5-1 and TRBJ2-7; no reliable D call. V dropped 1 base and J dropped 0 bases, with 8 bases sitting between them. The CDR3 is made up of 14 amino acids. Germline lookup yields CDR1 SGHRS and CDR2 YFSETQ. The CDR3 nucleotides are TGCGCCAGCAGCTTGAGCCCATCCTCCTACGAGCAGTACTTC. Its translation: CASSLSPSSYEQYF.